What follows are 23 T cell receptor beta chains derived from one specimen sequenced in a study of T cells in Graves' hyperthyroidism and ophthalmopathy. Amplification yielded TCR beta CDR3 regions, with RNA transcripts as the source. The TCR CDR3 was amplified in a first-round RT-PCR using the HTBI primer set. TCRdb re-called the multiplex PCR reads through MiXCR, storing one row per CDR3 protein. This table holds more than 95,000 distinct CDR3 sequences, about half found once. The source material was blood. The receptor set was obtained from a man in his forties with Graves' hyperthyroidism.

This clonotype was found many times. The chain couples TRBV5-1 to TRBJ2-3; tentatively, D is TRBD2 (6 bases). Trimming removed 4 bases at V and 2 bases at J, with 11 bases between. Germline CDR1 SGHRS, CDR2 YFSETQ. The CDR3 extends over 14 amino acids. CDR3 DNA: TGCGCCAGCAGCCCGATAGCGGCCACAGATACGCAGTATTTT. Translation gives CASSPIAATDTQYF.

There are a few counts of this clonotype. This chain uses TRBV30 with TRBJ2-7; D assignment may be TRBD1 or TRBD2 (5 bases each). Germline CDR1 is GTSNPN and CDR2 is SVGIG (reference sequence). V lost 4 bases to trimming and J lost 0 bases, with 7 bases between them. The length of the CDR3 is 12 residues. Here the CDR3 DNA reads TGTGCCTGGAAGAGGGGCTCCTACGAGCAGTACTTC. Translated, it gives CAWKRGSYEQYF. Combining the CDR3 with reference TRBV30 and TRBJ2-7 gives the whole variable domain SQTIHQWPATLVQPVGSPLSLECTVEGTSNPNLYWYRQAAGRGLQLLFYSVGIGQISSEVPQNLSASRPQDRQFILSSKKLLLSDSGFYLCAWKRGSYEQYFGPGTRLTVT.

The chain links TRBV7-9 to TRBJ1-5; D gene ambiguous. V lost 5 bases, J lost 5 bases, and 13 bases lay in between. The germline V gene encodes CDR1 SEHNR and CDR2 FQNEAQ (reference sequence). The CDR3 runs 14 residues. The CDR3 DNA is TGTGCCAGCAGCCCAACCTCAAGCGATCAGCCCCAGCATTTT. Its translation: CASSPTSSDQPQHF.

This clonotype was seen once. V gene TRBV5-4 combines with J gene TRBJ1-2; D gene uncertain. CDR3 length: 14 residues. Germline CDR1 reads SGHNT; CDR2 reads YYREEE (reference sequence). V was clipped by 4 bases and J by 4 bases, with 14 bases between them. The CDR3 nucleotides are TGTGCCAGCAGCCCGGCGGCGGTATTCTATGGCTACACCTTC. Translated: CASSPAAVFYGYTF.

This clonotype was seen ten or more times. The V and J genes are TRBV5-1 and TRBJ2-5; 9 positions agree with TRBD1. Germline V gives CDR1 SGHRS, CDR2 YFSETQ. The CDR3 is 15 amino acids. The V gene end was trimmed by 4 bases and the J gene end by 5 bases; junction bases not matched to a gene: 9. The CDR3 region is CASSPWTGEGETQYF. The DNA for the CDR3 is TGCGCCAGCAGCCCATGGACAGGGGAGGGGGAGACCCAGTACTTC.

This clonotype has a count of ten or more. The CDR3 protein is CASSSGLLNTEAFF. In DNA, the CDR3 is TGTGCCAGCAGTTCCGGGTTACTGAACACTGAAGCTTTCTTT. J is TRBJ1-1 and V is TRBV7-3; unclear D gene. The V gene lost 6 bases and the J gene lost 0 bases, with 11 bases spanning the gap. Germline CDR1 SGHTA, CDR2 FQGTGA. CDR3 length: 14 residues.

This clonotype was detected ten times or more. This may arise from a read error, as a much more abundant clone is one base away. The chain has TRBV7-8 and TRBJ2-3; 7 bases match TRBD1. With the DNA end fitting TRBJ1-5 better, the J assignment may be wrong. This CDR3 comprises 17 residues. Germline V lookup: CDR1 SGHVS, CDR2 FQNEAQ. The CDR3 loop is CASSLARQGGGGDTQHF. CDR3 sequence (DNA): TGTGCCAGCAGCTTAGCGCGGCAGGGGGGCGGGGGGGATACGCAGCATTTT.

This clonotype has a count of ten or more. The chain recombines TRBV6-5 with TRBJ2-7; D ambiguous. Germline CDR1 and CDR2: MNHEY and SVGAGI. This CDR3 comprises 13 residues. V lost 0 bases and J 4 bases, leaving 7 bases between the germline ends. CDR3 amino acids: CASSYSASYEQYF. The CDR3 bases are TGTGCCAGCAGTTACTCGGCCAGTTACGAGCAGTACTTC.

The genes are TRBV3-1 and TRBJ1-1, with 7 bases identical to TRBD1. CDR1 LGHDT and CDR2 YNNKEL come from the germline V gene (reference sequence). The CDR3 sequence is 15 residues long. Trimming cost V 4 bases and J 4 bases; bases outside gene matches: 9. CDR3 amino acids: CASSLTGARGTEAFF. CDR3 DNA sequence: TGTGCCAGCAGCCTAACAGGGGCGAGAGGCACTGAAGCTTTCTTT.

This rearrangement joins TRBV5-1 to TRBJ2-5; 7 positions agree with TRBD1. Germline V gene lookup returns CDR1 SGHRS and CDR2 YFSETQ. The CDR3 totals 12 residues. The trim removed 4 bases at V and 5 bases at J, leaving 2 bases unmatched. The CDR3 coding sequence is TGCGCCAGCAGCAAGGACAGGGAGACCCAGTACTTC. It encodes CASSKDRETQYF.

The chain carries TRBV29-1 and TRBJ2-1, with TRBD2 identical over 11 bases. The CDR3 runs to 14 residues. Trimming removed 8 bases from V and 3 bases from J; junction bases left unmatched: 6. The germline V gene has CDR1 SQVTM and CDR2 ANQGSEA. CDR3 protein: CSLAGGGGYNEQFF. The CDR3 bases are TGCAGCTTAGCGGGAGGGGGTGGCTACAATGAGCAGTTCTTC.

Remarks on this clonotype: A much bigger clone sits one base away, suggesting this may be a read error. This CDR3 is missing its conserved last phenylalanine or tryptophan, likely due to a read error. The CDR3 here is CASSRPTSGSDEQFV. The CDR3 coding sequence is TGTGCCAGCAGCCGCCCGACTAGCGGGAGCGATGAGCAGTTCGTC. The chain carries TRBV6-5 and TRBJ2-1; TRBD2 agrees at 12 bases. J gave up 8 bases and V 6 bases, and 8 bases lay outside the gene matches. Germline CDR1 reads MNHEY; CDR2 reads SVGAGI. The length of the CDR3 is 15 residues.

J is TRBJ1-4 and V is TRBV6-1; 7 bases line up with TRBD1. CDR1 MNHNS and CDR2 SASEGT come from the germline V gene. Germline trimming cut 1 base from V and 6 bases from J; bases unmatched to any gene: 11. CDR3 size: 17 residues. In DNA, the CDR3 is TGTGCCAGCAGTGAAGTGAGGGGACAGAACCGAGATGAAAAACTGTTTTTT. It yields the protein CASSEVRGQNRDEKLFF.

This clonotype came up many times. V is TRBV20-1 and J is TRBJ2-7; 8 bases are a match to TRBD1. The junction had 13 bases not matched to a gene; V was cut back by 7 bases and J by 2 bases. The germline gives CDR1 DFQATT, CDR2 SNEGSKA (reference sequence). The CDR3 consists of 15 residues. Here the CDR3 DNA reads TGCAGTGTTAGTTCTGGGACAGGAGATCCCTACGAGCAGTACTTC. It codes for CSVSSGTGDPYEQYF.

The chain is built from TRBV20-1 and TRBJ2-7, with TRBD2 matching over 9 bases. V was clipped by 3 bases and J by 4 bases; unmatched bases: 10. Germline-derived CDR1 and CDR2 are DFQATT and SNEGSKA (reference sequence). CDR3 length: 15 amino acids. The CDR3 nucleotides are TGCAGTGCTAGGGGGGTTAGCGGGAGTAGGTACGAGCAGTACTTC. Translated: CSARGVSGSRYEQYF.

In this sample, this clonotype turned up a few times. The chain links TRBV3-1 to TRBJ1-2, with a possible D match to TRBD1 (6 bases). The V end lost 3 bases, the J end lost 6 bases, and 14 bases lay between the germline ends. The germline gives CDR1 LGHDT, CDR2 YNNKEL (reference sequence). The CDR3 is 14 residues long. This chain's CDR3 is CASSHRGGTDGYTF. The DNA of the CDR3 is TGTGCCAGCAGCCATAGGGGGGGGACCGATGGCTACACCTTC.

This chain connects TRBV11-2 to TRBJ1-4, with TRBD1 matching 8 bases. V shed 1 base, J shed 11 bases, and the junction held 6 bases outside the gene matches. Germline CDR1 and CDR2: SGHAT and FQNNGV. The CDR3 spans 14 residues. Here the CDR3 DNA reads TGTGCCAGCAGCTTAGTGGGGACAGGTGGGAAACTGTTTTTT. Protein sequence: CASSLVGTGGKLFF.

This clonotype was seen at least ten times. The rearrangement uses TRBV19 and TRBJ2-6, with a tentative D call TRBD2 (6 bases). Trimming pared 7 bases from V and 0 bases from J, leaving 16 bases between. The CDR3 totals 17 residues. CDR1 and CDR2 (germline): LNHDA, SQIVND (reference sequence). CDR3 bases: TGTGCCAGTAAGGGAGGTGCAGGGAGCTCTGGGGCCAACGTCCTGACTTTC. Translation: CASKGGAGSSGANVLTF.

The rearrangement links TRBV12-3 or TRBV12-4 to TRBJ1-2; weak D call: TRBD1 (6 bases). The CDR3 is made up of 13 amino acids. V was pared by 3 bases and J by 8 bases, with 13 bases between. CDR3 in amino acids: CASSLIGGWGYTF. The CDR3 DNA follows: TGTGCCAGCAGTTTGATCGGGGGCTGGGGCTACACCTTC.

The V call is TRBV7-2, the J call TRBJ1-1; TRBD1 agrees at 9 bases. Germline CDR1 reads SGHTA; CDR2 reads FQGNSA. Trimming cost V 5 bases and J 3 bases; bases outside gene matches: 7. The CDR3 loop spans 15 amino acids. CDR3 region: CASSRGQGLDTEAFF. CDR3 bases: TGTGCCAGCAGCCGGGGACAGGGCCTTGACACTGAAGCTTTCTTT.

On this clonotype itself: One junction end disagrees with the germline gene, perhaps due to a read error. The chain combines TRBV20-1 with TRBJ1-1; no reliable D call. The CDR3 covers 12 residues. Germline CDR1 is DFQATT and CDR2 is SNEGSKA (reference sequence). CDR3 loop: CSAKRVNTEAVF. For the CDR3, the DNA is TGCAGTGCTAAAAGGGTGAACACTGAAGCTGTCTTT.

A note on this clonotype: The junction differs from germline at one of its ends, possibly a read error. J is TRBJ2-3 and V is TRBV15, with D uncertain. Germline V CDR1 and CDR2: LNHNV, YYDKDF (reference sequence). The CDR3 is made up of 10 amino acids. The CDR3 sequence is CATSRDTQYF. Here the CDR3 DNA reads TGTGCCACCAGCAGAGATACGCAGTATTTT. The full variable domain, rest sourced from reference TRBV15 and TRBJ2-3, is DAMVIQNPRYQVTQFGKPVTLSCSQTLNHNVMYWYQQKSSQAPKLLFHYYDKDFNNEADTPDNFQSRRPNTSFCFLDIRSPGLGDTAMYLCATSRDTQYFGPGTRLTVL.

The count of this clonotype is one. The chain employs TRBV7-9 and TRBJ1-6, with 12 positions matching TRBD1. Looked up from germline, CDR1 is SEHNR and CDR2 is FQNEAQ (reference sequence). The V segment lost 5 bases and the J segment 19 bases; nucleotides outside the gene matches: 9. CDR3 size: 13 residues. The CDR3 is CASSTRDRGPLHF. DNA for the CDR3: TGTGCCAGCAGCACCCGGGACAGGGGGCCTCTACACTTT.